The clone carrying this TCR beta chain was seen just once. Germline V lookup: CDR1 LGHNA, CDR2 YSLEER. Unmatched junction bases numbered 12, after V lost 1 base and J lost 8 bases. The CDR3 runs to 17 residues. The data were taken from a study of blood T cell repertoires in COVID-19. For the study at large: The United States, Italy and Spain supplied acute and convalescent COVID-19 samples. The analysed material was cDNA or gDNA that came from T cells, B-cell-depleted T cells, or PBMCs.

In the original workflow: Estimation of nucleated cell counts was performed using reference gene primer amplification. Clones were read by immunoSEQ multiplex PCR, and TCRdb kept only the in-frame ones, dropping some. V, J and clone size were drawn from that table, and D and trimming were deduced from the DNA. The data show approximately 160,000 clones, 90% to 95% seen once. Material for sequencing was peripheral blood. The chain links TRBV4-3 to TRBJ2-1, with 9 bases fitting TRBD2. This receptor was identified in a man aged 50-60 years with acute or convalescent COVID-19. As DNA, the CDR3 is TGCGCCAGCAGCCAAGGGGTCGGCGGGGGGGCCTGGGATGAGCAGTTCTTC. It codes for CASSQGVGGGAWDEQFF.